Below, 29 T cell receptor beta chains from the same sample are listed, as sequenced in a study of regulatory T cells in long-lasting Graves disease (dated by TCRdb to about 2021). This specimen's time point label, interpreted: newly diagnosed GD, antithyroid drugs for less than 3 months. For both TCR sequencing and RNA sequencing, RNA was extracted from PBMCs using TRIzol. Libraries were prepared through multiplex PCR. Sequencing was carried out with an Illumina HiSeq 4000. To build TCR beta libraries, CDR3 regions were amplified by Arm-PCR using iRepertoire HTBI primers. TCRdb itself trimmed the public reads at Q25 with fastp, ran MiXCR and retained productive beta chains. Each record represents a unique CDR3 protein, reported with the most common genes and DNA among its rows. The sample has about 500,000 distinct CDR3 sequences on record, around 15% of them singletons. Approximately 12% of the sample is taken by the ten largest.

This sample also belongs to another study, concerning T cells in Graves' hyperthyroidism and ophthalmopathy.

The starting material was peripheral blood mononuclear cells (PBMCs), obtained at new diagnosis, from a patient treated with antithyroid drugs. Receptors were obtained from a man aged 40-55 years with Graves disease. Donor details come from another sample of the same person, matched by shared clones.

As regards this clonotype: The DNA is left out, because the CDR3 cannot be placed on it with certainty; the CDR3 is given as TCRdb lists it. The gene calls are TRBV6-1 and TRBJ2-2; TRBD1 is the table's D call, not checked against the DNA. Germline V gives CDR1 MNHNS, CDR2 SASEGT. The CDR3 comprises 15 residues, both ends counted. The CDR3 sequence: CASSPRGVAQGTPFF.

This clonotype was counted at least ten times. The chain recombines TRBV11-2 with TRBJ2-4; D gene unclear. Per the germline V gene, CDR1 is SGHAT and CDR2 is FQNNGV. The CDR3 extends over 15 amino acids. Trimming removed 5 bases at V and 6 bases at J, with 17 bases between. The CDR3 nucleotides are TGTGCCAGCAGCCAGGCCCCCATAATAGGAAACATTCAGTACTTC. Protein product: CASSQAPIIGNIQYF. The full variable domain, its missing parts supplied by reference TRBV11-2 and TRBJ2-4, is EAGVAQSPRYKIIEKRQSVAFWCNPISGHATLYWYQQILGQGPKLLIQFQNNGVVDDSQLPKDRFSAERLKGVDSTLKIQPAKLEDSAVYLCASSQAPIIGNIQYFGAGTRLSVL.

In this sample, this clonotype turned up many times. The junction departs from germline at one end; a sequencing error may be responsible. The gene calls are TRBV7-3 and TRBJ2-1; 7 nucleotides align to TRBD2. The CDR3 is 13 amino acids. CDR1 is SGHTA, CDR2 FQGTGA, per germline. CDR3 coding DNA: TGCGCCAGCAGCTTGGGAGGGTTAAATGAGCAGTTCTTC. It codes for CASSLGGLNEQFF.

This clonotype has just a few counts. The V gene is TRBV7-9, the J gene TRBJ1-5; tentatively, D is TRBD1 (6 bases). This CDR3 contains 16 residues. Germline V gene lookup returns CDR1 SEHNR and CDR2 FQNEAQ (reference sequence). V lost 2 bases and J lost 4, with 15 bases in between. The CDR3, as DNA: TGTGCCAGCAGCTTATTAAGTGGGGGGACAAATCAGCCCCAGCATTTT. Residues: CASSLLSGGTNQPQHF.

Concerning this clonotype: This may be a read error, as it is one base from a much larger clone. V and J are TRBV6-5 and TRBJ2-1; D could derive from TRBD1 or TRBD2 (5 bases each). Per germline, CDR1 MNHEY and CDR2 SVGAGI. The CDR3 runs 17 residues. CDR3 nucleotide sequence: TGTGCCAGCAGTTTGGGACCGAGCCGTCTCTCCTGCAATGAGCAGTTCTTC. Protein sequence: CASSLGPSRLSCNEQFF.

This clonotype was observed many times. The rearrangement links TRBV7-8 to TRBJ2-1; possible D gene TRBD1, 6 bases. The CDR3 covers 19 residues. Between the trimmed V and J ends, which lost 4 bases and 5 bases, there was a span of 27 bases. Germline-derived CDR1 and CDR2 are SGHVS and FQNEAQ. As DNA, the CDR3 is TGTGCCAGCAGCTCGATCCATCTGACAGGTCCCAGAACCCACAATGAGCAGTTCTTC. Protein: CASSSIHLTGPRTHNEQFF.

This clonotype was seen many times. The chain couples TRBV12-3 or TRBV12-4 to TRBJ2-3; D ambiguous. This CDR3 has 14 amino acids. Trimming stripped 1 base from V and 0 bases from J, with 5 bases between. The DNA for the CDR3 is TGTGCCAGCAGTTTAGACGCTAGCACAGATACGCAGTATTTT. It encodes CASSLDASTDTQYF.

This clonotype appeared many times. This chain connects TRBV7-9 to TRBJ2-5, with D possibly TRBD1 on 6 matching bases. Germline V CDR1 and CDR2: SEHNR, FQNEAQ (reference sequence). The V end was cut by 1 base, the J end by 3 bases, with 9 bases between. This CDR3 comprises 14 residues. The DNA of the CDR3 is TGTGCCAGCAGCTTAGTGGGGGCTGAAGAGACCCAGTACTTC. It codes for CASSLVGAEETQYF.

This clonotype was seen at least ten times. The V gene is TRBV2, the J gene TRBJ1-1, with D unresolved. Looked up from germline, CDR1 is SNHLY and CDR2 is FYNNEI. Trimming removed 5 bases at V and 1 base at J, with 11 bases between. The CDR3 is 14 residues long. The CDR3 loop is CASSSGQQNTEAFF. DNA for the CDR3: TGTGCCAGCAGTAGCGGGCAGCAGAACACTGAAGCTTTCTTT.

CDR3 sequence (DNA): TGTGCCAGTAGTATAGGGGGACAGGGGGTAGGTGAGCAGTTCTTC. Protein: CASSIGGQGVGEQFF. The chain employs TRBV19 and TRBJ2-1; TRBD1 matches 11 bases. The CDR3 consists of 15 residues. Germline lookup yields CDR1 LNHDA and CDR2 SQIVND (reference sequence). V trimming: 1 base; J trimming: 9 bases; junction bases outside the gene matches: 5.

This clonotype appeared many times. The J gene is TRBJ1-6, the V gene TRBV20-1, with 10 nucleotides matching TRBD1. This CDR3 has 13 amino acids. Germline V gene sequence: CDR1 DFQATT, CDR2 SNEGSKA (reference sequence). V shed 6 bases and J 9 bases; nucleotides not matched to a gene: 5. CDR3 bases: TGCAGTGCAAAGGACAGGGGGGTTTCACCCCTCCACTTT. Translation: CSAKDRGVSPLHF.

Ten or more counts support this clonotype. The chain joins TRBV20-1 to TRBJ2-4; TRBD1 is a possible D gene (6 bases). The CDR3 loop spans 13 amino acids. V lost 6 bases to trimming and J lost 2 bases, with 11 bases between them. Germline V gene lookup returns CDR1 DFQATT and CDR2 SNEGSKA (reference sequence). CDR3 loop: CSAETGSKNIQYF. The CDR3 DNA reads as TGCAGTGCGGAAACAGGGTCCAAAAACATTCAGTACTTC.

The CDR3 nucleotides read TGTGCCAGCAAAGGCTCTAATTCAGAGACCCAGTACTTC. Amino acids: CASKGSNSETQYF. The chain uses TRBV11-1 and TRBJ2-5, with D uncertain. V lost 7 bases to trimming and J lost 4 bases, with 13 bases between them. Germline CDR1 reads SGHAT; CDR2 reads FQDESV (reference sequence). This CDR3 comprises 13 residues.

Of note for this clonotype: This sequence may be a read error, since a much larger clone differs from it by one base. The V gene is TRBV12-3 or TRBV12-4, the J gene TRBJ2-7; 7 positions agree with TRBD1. J lost 3 bases, V lost 4 bases, and 3 bases had no gene match. The CDR3 runs to 13 residues. This CDR3 is CASSWGQFYEQYF. CDR3 DNA sequence: TGTGCCAGCAGTTGGGGACAGTTCTACGAGCAGTACTTC.

This clonotype was counted a few times. This rearrangement joins TRBV11-2 to TRBJ2-2, with D unresolved. In germline, CDR1 is SGHAT, CDR2 FQNNGV. This CDR3 has 11 amino acids. Trimming pared 4 bases from V and 8 bases from J, leaving 5 bases between. CDR3 DNA: TGTGCCAGCAGCTCCCTGGGGGAGCTGTTTTTT. Protein sequence: CASSSLGELFF.

This clonotype appeared many times. The V call is TRBV28, the J call TRBJ1-3; 7 bases match TRBD1. V lost 8 bases to trimming and J lost 0 bases; unmatched junction nucleotides: 4. Germline lookup yields CDR1 MDHEN and CDR2 SYDVKM. The CDR3 runs 14 residues. The CDR3 spells CASYRQGSGNTIYF. The CDR3 bases are TGTGCCAGCTACCGACAGGGCTCTGGAAACACCATATATTTT. Based on the CDR3 plus reference TRBV28 and TRBJ1-3, the full variable domain is DVKVTQSSRYLVKRTGEKVFLECVQDMDHENMFWYRQDPGLGLRLIYFSYDVKMKEKGDIPEGYSVSREKKERFSLILESASTNQTSMYLCASYRQGSGNTIYFGEGSWLTVV.

This clonotype was counted many times. The chain uses TRBV11-3 and TRBJ2-7, with 10 bases lining up with TRBD2. After removal of 5 bases from V and 5 bases from J, the junction contained 6 bases not matched to a gene. The germline V gene has CDR1 SGHNT and CDR2 YENEEA. CDR3 length equals 14 residues. The CDR3 reads CASSPSGSMHEQYF. CDR3 sequence (DNA): TGTGCCAGCAGCCCTAGCGGGAGCATGCACGAGCAGTACTTC.

There are a few counts of this clonotype. V usage is TRBV24-1 and J usage is TRBJ2-1; TRBD1 is a possible D gene (6 bases). CDR1 is KGHDR, CDR2 SFDVKD, per germline. Trimming stripped 0 bases from V and 8 bases from J, with 16 bases between. This CDR3 has 16 residues. CDR3 protein: CATSDLAGPQGHEQFF. The CDR3 bases are TGTGCCACCAGTGATTTGGCCGGCCCACAGGGCCATGAGCAGTTCTTC.

There are many counts of this clonotype. The chain combines TRBV11-3 with TRBJ2-1, with 14 nucleotides matching TRBD2. Germline loops: CDR1 SGHNT, CDR2 YENEEA. The length of the CDR3 is 20 residues. Trimming took 1 base from V and 0 from J; bases not matched to a gene: 8. The CDR3 sequence: CASSLAPGLAGVSSYNEQFF. The CDR3 DNA reads TGTGCCAGCAGCTTAGCTCCGGGACTAGCGGGAGTTAGCTCCTACAATGAGCAGTTCTTC.

This clonotype showed up many times. The V and J genes are TRBV20-1 and TRBJ2-7, with 8 nucleotides matching TRBD2. The CDR3 contains 12 residues. The ends lost 7 bases at V and 3 bases at J; junction bases unmatched: 5. Germline V gene lookup returns CDR1 DFQATT and CDR2 SNEGSKA (reference sequence). The CDR3 DNA reads as TGCAGTGGGCGGGAGGCCGGCTACGAGCAGTACTTC. Translation: CSGREAGYEQYF.

The rearrangement links TRBV5-1 to TRBJ2-5; D is perhaps TRBD2 (6 bases). Per germline, CDR1 SGHRS and CDR2 YFSETQ. This CDR3 spans 15 amino acids. The V gene lost 4 bases and the J gene lost 2 bases, with 15 bases spanning the gap. In DNA, the CDR3 is TGCGCCAGCAGCGCGGGGCGGGTATTGCAAGAGACCCAGTACTTC. Amino acids: CASSAGRVLQETQYF.

This clonotype was seen repeatedly, ten times or more. The V and J genes are TRBV10-1 and TRBJ1-5; no clear D. Between the trimmed V and J ends, which lost 4 bases and 5 bases, there was a span of 9 bases. Germline CDR1 WNHNN, CDR2 SYGVQD (reference sequence). There are 13 residues in the CDR3. The CDR3 sequence: CASSATADQPQHF. The CDR3 DNA sequence: TGCGCCAGCAGTGCTACAGCTGATCAGCCCCAGCATTTT.

Concerning this clonotype: A much bigger clone sits one base away, suggesting this may be a read error. The V call is TRBV11-2, the J call TRBJ2-1; 7 bases map to TRBD2. Germline-derived CDR1 and CDR2 are SGHAT and FQNNGV. There are 14 residues in the CDR3. V was pared by 6 bases and J by 6 bases, with 8 bases of the junction left unmatched. CDR3 in amino acids: CASREGRVFNEQFF. In nucleotides, the CDR3 is TGTGCCAGCAGAGAGGGGAGGGTCTTCAATGAGCAGTTCTTC.

The sample holds many counts of this clonotype. Its ends do not fully match the called genes, so a read error is possible. The chain links TRBV11-2 to TRBJ2-1; TRBD1 might be the D (5 bases). In germline, CDR1 is SGHAT, CDR2 FQNNGV. The CDR3 length is 14 residues. The CDR3 loop reads CASSSHPTRESLIF. The CDR3 DNA sequence: TGTGCCAGCAGCTCTCACCCAACCAGGGAATCGTTGATCTTC.

Details on this clonotype: A much more abundant neighbour one base away suggests this may be a read error. The CDR3 protein is CSVCTRIYNEQLF. The CDR3 region has the DNA TGCAGCGTCTGCACTAGGATATACAATGAGCAGCTCTTC. The chain employs TRBV29-1 and TRBJ2-1; a weak D match, TRBD2 (5 bases). The CDR3 runs to 13 residues. The germline CDR1 and CDR2 sequences are SQVTM and ANQGSEA.

Concerning this clonotype: A much larger clone differs by one base, so this may be a read error. The chain recombines TRBV6-9 with TRBJ2-7; D gene unclear. The germline V gene encodes CDR1 MNHGY and CDR2 SVAAGI. CDR3 length: 15 residues. V shed 2 bases and J shed 3 bases, with 14 bases lying between them. The chain's CDR3 is CASSYRNPLRYEQYF. CDR3 bases: TGTGCCAGCAGTTATAGGAACCCGCTCCGCTACGAGCAGTACTTC.

Here the CDR3 DNA reads TGTGCCACCACCAGGACAGGAGATGTTAATGAGCAGTTCTTC. Its translation: CATTRTGDVNEQFF. The chain combines TRBV24-1 with TRBJ2-1; 7 bases line up with TRBD1. The CDR3 has 14 residues. Germline V gives CDR1 KGHDR, CDR2 SFDVKD. Losses at the gene ends were 8 bases for V and 7 bases for J; bases not matched to a gene: 10.

A few counts support this clonotype. The V and J genes are TRBV7-9 and TRBJ2-7; 8 positions match TRBD1. Trimming removed 5 bases from V and 3 bases from J; junction bases left unmatched: 12. The CDR3 extends over 16 amino acids. The germline gives CDR1 SEHNR, CDR2 FQNEAQ (reference sequence). For the CDR3, the DNA is TGTGCCAGCAGCCTACCCCAGGGGGCTGGGGGCTACGAGCAGTACTTC. Residues: CASSLPQGAGGYEQYF. Full variable domain (missing parts from reference TRBV7-9 and TRBJ2-7): DTGVSQNPRHKITKRGQNVTFRCDPISEHNRLYWYRQTLGQGPEFLTYFQNEAQLEKSRLLSDRFSAERPKGSFSTLEIQRTEQGDSAMYLCASSLPQGAGGYEQYFGPGTRLTVT.

A note on this clonotype: A read error is the likely source, as a far larger clone sits one nucleotide away. The genes are TRBV11-2 and TRBJ2-1; D perhaps matches TRBD2 (6 bases). Gene TRBJ2-5 matches the end of the DNA better, so the J call may be wrong. The CDR3 spans 15 residues. From germline, CDR1 is SGHAT and CDR2 FQNNGV. CDR3 nucleotides: TGTGCCAGCGCCCCGGGACTGAGGAAAGAAGAGACCCAGTACTTC. Protein: CASAPGLRKEETQYF.